These T cell receptor beta chains were read from a single sample in a study of shared clonotypes between healthy human individuals. The protocol was immunoSEQ multiplex PCR, while the TCRdb copy is restricted to in-frame clones and leaves out a portion. The data show roughly 1,600,000 clones, 97% to 99% seen once. Sequencing was done on a sample of naive CD4+ T cells sorted from blood. These receptors originate from a man younger than 45 in good health. CDR3s include the opening cysteine and the closing phenylalanine or tryptophan. D genes are given only for firm matches. Size is stated for part of the rows, as once, few or many counts, or as a class when the clone is expanded.

TRBD2 . TRBJ2-3 TRBV5-1 TGCGCCAGCAGCTCCCCTAGCGGGAGGGCCTCAGATACGCAGTATTTT CASSSPSGRASDTQYF
TRBD1 . TRBJ2-3 TRBV5-1 TGCGCCAGCAGCTCCGGGACAGAGATGTGGGGCACAGATACGCAGTATTTT CASSSGTEMWGTDTQYF
TRBD1 once TRBJ2-6 TRBV7-7 TGTGCTAGCAGCTCCAGGGGGCCTGGGGCCAACGTCCTGACTTTC CASSSRGPGANVLTF
. . TRBJ2-7 TRBV13 TGTGCCAGCAGCTTAGGGCCCGGAGAGCAGTACTTC CASSLGPGEQYF
. once TRBJ1-2 TRBV27 TGTGCCAGCAGCCCGGGGGTGGGAAACTATGGCTACACCTTC CASSPGVGNYGYTF
. . TRBJ2-1 TRBV2 TGTGCCAGCACCGGCCGGCCGCCCGATGAGCAGTTCTTC CASTGRPPDEQFF
. . TRBJ2-7 TRBV11-2 TGTGCCAGCAGCTCCAGAGAGGGGTTTTCCTACGAGCAGTACTTC CASSSREGFSYEQYF
. . TRBJ2-3 TRBV18 TGTGCCAGCTCACCACTACAGGCAGATACGCAGTATTTT CASSPLQADTQYF
TRBD1 once TRBJ2-6 TRBV9 TGTGCCAGCAGCACGACAGGGAACGGGGCCAACGTCCTGACTTTC CASSTTGNGANVLTF
TRBD2 . TRBJ2-2 TRBV11-3 TGTGCCAGCAGCTTAGAGTTTAGCGGGAGTGGTACCGGGGAGCTGTTTTTT CASSLEFSGSGTGELFF
. . TRBJ1-1 TRBV5-5 TGTGCCAGCAGCTTGGCCCCGCCAGGGCTGAACACTGAAGCTTTCTTT CASSLAPPGLNTEAFF
TRBD2 . TRBJ2-3 TRBV2 TGTGCCAGCAGGTGGACTAGCGGGAGAGGAGATACGCAGTATTTT CASRWTSGRGDTQYF
. once TRBJ2-1 TRBV6-5 TGTGCCAGCAGTTCCGCTAAGGTCCCTCTACGTTTTGAGCAGTTCTTC CASSSAKVPLRFEQFF
TRBD1 once TRBJ2-6 TRBV30 TGTGCCTGGAGTGTCTACCGACAGGGAAGTCCTAGCTCTGGGGCCAACGTCCTGACTTTC CAWSVYRQGSPSSGANVLTF
. . TRBJ1-5 TRBV18 TGTGCCAGCTCACCAAGGGACAATTACAATCAGCCCCAGCATTTT CASSPRDNYNQPQHF
. . TRBJ2-3 TRBV15 TGTGCCACCAGGGCTCCGACTCGGCCGAGCACAGATACGCAGTATTTT CATRAPTRPSTDTQYF
TRBD2 . TRBJ2-1 TRBV5-4 TGTGCCAGCAGCTTACCGGGACTAGCGGGACTTCATGAGCAGTTCTTC CASSLPGLAGLHEQFF
TRBD2 . TRBJ2-1 TRBV7-2 TGTGCCAGCATTTCGGGCGCGGGCGGGAGAGCGATTGAGCAGTTCTTC CASISGAGGRAIEQFF
. . TRBJ2-3 TRBV27 TGTGCCAGCAGTATTTTTAGAGGTCGGGCAGATACGCAGTATTTT CASSIFRGRADTQYF
. . TRBJ1-2 TRBV7-9 TGTGCCAGCAGCTCATCGAAAGGACCTACCGGTGGCTACACCTTC CASSSSKGPTGGYTF
. . TRBJ2-1 TRBV18 TGTGCCAGCTCACCGAGTCTAGCATGGGACAATGAGCAGTTCTTC CASSPSLAWDNEQFF
. . TRBJ2-2 TRBV28 TGTGCCAGCAGCCTCAACACCGGGGAGCTGTTTTTT CASSLNTGELFF
. once TRBJ2-7 TRBV5-6 TGTGCCAGCAGCTCACTGGGGGCGGAAAGGGGAAACTACGAGCAGTACTTC CASSSLGAERGNYEQYF
. . TRBJ2-5 TRBV20-1 TGCAGTGCTCCCCGGACGGAGACCCAGTACTTC CSAPRTETQYF
. . TRBJ1-5 TRBV28 TGTGCCAGCAGCTCCACGGGCCGGGTTCAGCCCCAGCATTTT CASSSTGRVQPQHF
. . TRBJ2-1 TRBV28 TGTGCCAGCACACAGAGGAGCTACAGCTCCTACAATGAGCAGTTCTTC CASTQRSYSSYNEQFF
. . TRBJ2-3 TRBV5-1 TGCGCCAGCAGTCCTGGAACTAGCACAGATACGCAGTATTTT CASSPGTSTDTQYF